A single sample is the source of the 13 T cell receptor beta chains below, sequenced in a study of T cell repertoires in cytomegalovirus infection. Their recognized antigens are unknown. Each CDR3 protein gets one entry after TCRdb re-called the reads with MiXCR. The data hold under 150,000 distinct CDR3 sequences, with roughly 31% observed a single time. The source was CD8+ T cells from cultured PBMCs, collected from culture after CMV antigen stimulation. The receptors here all came from a human donor in good health (CMV status not recorded). Some clones in this sample may be carry-over from other donors' samples.

The chain links TRBV9 to TRBJ1-2; TRBD1 might be the D (6 bases). Germline loops: CDR1 SGDLS, CDR2 YYNGEE. This CDR3 region has 14 residues. Trimming shortened V by 3 bases and J by 4 bases, and 13 bases separated the two germline ends. The CDR3 protein is CASSGQGSGYGYTF. CDR3 DNA: TGTGCCAGCAGCGGTCAGGGGTCCGGCTATGGCTACACCTTC.

The chain couples TRBV25-1 to TRBJ2-3; no clear D. The germline V gene has CDR1 MGHDK and CDR2 SYGVNS. V was clipped by 2 bases and J by 2 bases, with 17 bases between them. CDR3 size: 17 residues. The CDR3 spells CASSEHKVSEVTDTQYF. The DNA of the CDR3 is TGTGCCAGCAGTGAACATAAGGTCAGCGAAGTCACAGATACGCAGTATTTT. The entire variable domain, with the rest obtained from reference TRBV25-1 and TRBJ2-3, is as follows: EADIYQTPRYLVIGTGKKITLECSQTMGHDKMYWYQQDPGMELHLIHYSYGVNSTEKGDLSSESTVSRIRTEHFPLTLESARPSHTSQYLCASSEHKVSEVTDTQYFGPGTRLTVL.

J is TRBJ2-3 and V is TRBV6-1; D is perhaps TRBD1 (6 bases). The germline CDR1 and CDR2 sequences are MNHNS and SASEGT. With 8 bases removed from V and 6 bases from J, the gap between germline ends came to 15 bases. This CDR3 is built from 13 residues. CDR3 in DNA: TGTGCCAGCGGGACACAGGGTCCGGATACGCAGTATTTT. Its protein product is CASGTQGPDTQYF.

The chain recombines TRBV7-2 with TRBJ2-2; 11 positions agree with TRBD1. CDR3 length: 16 residues. CDR1 SGHTA and CDR2 FQGNSA come from the germline V gene. The J segment lost 5 bases and the V segment lost 3 bases, leaving 5 bases of the junction unmatched. The CDR3, as DNA: TGTGCCAGCAGCTTGCCTCGGGACAGGGGGACCGGGGAGCTGTTTTTT. Protein product: CASSLPRDRGTGELFF.

Details on this clonotype: Sequence at one end of the junction differs from germline and may be a read error. The V and J genes are TRBV5-4 and TRBJ2-7; 10 bases agree with TRBD2. Germline CDR1 SGHNT, CDR2 YYREEE (reference sequence). This CDR3 contains 15 residues. The CDR3 sequence is CASSPKRGGSYEQCF. The CDR3, as DNA: TGTGCCAGCAGCCCCAAGCGGGGGGGGTCCTACGAGCAGTGCTTC.

The CDR3 sequence is CASSEEQPRVTKNIQYF. CDR3 nucleotides: TGTGCCAGCAGTGAAGAACAGCCTCGCGTGACCAAAAACATTCAGTACTTC. The chain joins TRBV6-1 to TRBJ2-4; no clear D. The CDR3 totals 17 residues. Trimming cost V 1 base and J 2 bases, with 15 bases left between them. Germline V gene lookup returns CDR1 MNHNS and CDR2 SASEGT.

This clonotype was seen ten or more times. The chain has TRBV7-2 and TRBJ1-6, with a tentative D call TRBD1 (5 bases). Germline values: CDR1 SGHTA, CDR2 FQGNSA. The CDR3 extends over 20 amino acids. V was trimmed by 3 bases and J by 0 bases, leaving 21 bases between them. The CDR3 is CASSFYPTGLLGSYNSPLHF. The DNA of the CDR3 is TGTGCCAGCAGCTTTTATCCCACAGGCCTGTTAGGCTCCTATAATTCACCCCTCCACTTT. The whole variable domain, filled in from reference TRBV7-2 and TRBJ1-6, reads GAGVSQSPSNKVTEKGKDVELRCDPISGHTALYWYRQSLGQGLEFLIYFQGNSAPDKSGLPSDRFSAERTGGSVSTLTIQRTQQEDSAVYLCASSFYPTGLLGSYNSPLHFGNGTRLTVT.

The chain recombines TRBV2 with TRBJ1-1; D remains unclear. Deletions cut 4 bases from V and 7 bases from J, with 16 bases between. Germline V lookup: CDR1 SNHLY, CDR2 FYNNEI. The length of the CDR3 is 14 residues. The chain's CDR3 is CASSAGLSLIEAFF. Here the CDR3 DNA reads TGTGCCAGCAGTGCCGGGCTATCTCTCATTGAAGCTTTCTTT.

The chain employs TRBV7-6 and TRBJ2-1; D perhaps matches TRBD2 (6 bases). The CDR3 sequence is 15 residues long. The germline gives CDR1 SGHVS, CDR2 FNYEAQ. Trimming took off 3 bases at V and 5 bases at J, with 14 bases between the two ends. DNA of the CDR3: TGTGCCAGCAGCTTGAGCGGTGGAGGGAACAATGAGCAGTTCTTC. Translation: CASSLSGGGNNEQFF. Full variable domain (missing parts from reference TRBV7-6 and TRBJ2-1): GAGVSQSPRYKVTKRGQDVALRCDPISGHVSLYWYRQALGQGPEFLTYFNYEAQQDKSGLPNDRFSAERPEGSISTLTIQRTEQRDSAMYRCASSLSGGGNNEQFFGPGTRLTVL.

This chain links TRBV6-2 or TRBV6-3 with TRBJ1-1; D unclear. The germline V gene encodes CDR1 MNHEY and CDR2 SVGEGT. This CDR3 is 15 amino acids long. The V and J ends lost 3 bases and 0 bases respectively, with 11 bases between them. CDR3 DNA: TGTGCCAGCAGTTATACAGAAGTCGTGAACACTGAAGCTTTCTTT. Its translation is CASSYTEVVNTEAFF.

The V and J genes are TRBV5-5 and TRBJ2-5; perhaps TRBD1 as D (6 bases). Trimming cost V 3 bases and J 5 bases, with 23 bases left between them. This CDR3 has 17 residues. The germline gives CDR1 SGHKS, CDR2 YYEKEE (reference sequence). CDR3 bases: TGTGCCAGCAGCTACGGACAGTCCCTATCGCTCGGGGAGACCCAGTACTTC. Translating gives CASSYGQSLSLGETQYF.

This clonotype was counted between two and nine times. The chain links TRBV12-3 or TRBV12-4 to TRBJ1-5; a possible D gene is TRBD1 (5 bases). V gave up 5 bases and J gave up 4 bases, with 12 bases separating them. CDR3 length: 14 residues. CDR3 protein: CASSLHGGNQPQHF. CDR3 nucleotide sequence: TGTGCCAGCAGTCTTCACGGGGGAAATCAGCCCCAGCATTTT.

This sequence joins TRBV6-1 and TRBJ2-3; TRBD2 aligns across 8 bases. J gave up 3 bases and V 0 bases, and 5 bases lay outside the gene matches. CDR1 and CDR2 (germline): MNHNS, SASEGT. The CDR3 sequence is 16 residues long. The CDR3 DNA sequence: TGTGCCAGCAGTGAAGCGCTAAGCGGGGGTACAGATACGCAGTATTTT. Translation gives CASSEALSGGTDTQYF.